The clone carrying this T cell receptor beta chain has just one count. These data belong to a study of T cell repertoires in cytomegalovirus infection. The CDR3 sequence is 15 residues long. From germline, CDR1 is SQVTM and CDR2 ANQGSEA. Trimming removed 0 bases from V and 4 bases from J, with 16 bases in between. TCRdb re-called the reads through MiXCR, storing one row per CDR3 protein. The sample lists around 450,000 distinct CDR3 sequences, under 40% occurring once. The chain carries TRBV29-1 and TRBJ2-7; D possibly corresponds to TRBD2 (6 bases). The source of this sequence is a human donor in good health (CMV status not recorded). Some clones in this sample may be carry-over from other donors' samples. Input material: PBMCs. CDR3 sequence: CSVEDRGSHRYEQYF. The CDR3 region has the DNA TGCAGCGTTGAAGATCGGGGGTCGCACCGGTACGAGCAGTACTTC.